This T cell receptor (beta chain) was sequenced during a study of glioma-infiltrating T cells after dendritic cell vaccination. Overall study context: Dendritic cell vaccination trial patients had either newly diagnosed or recurrent glioblastoma.

Using immunoSEQ multiplex PCR, the repertoire was profiled, and TCRdb retains in-frame clones only, with some absent. The sample lists roughly 98,000 clones, about nine tenths seen once, with more than 15% in the top ten. The CDR3 extends over 14 amino acids. Germline V gene data show CDR1 as LGHNT and CDR2 as FRNRAP. On this clone itself: The antigen is unknown. At one boundary the junction diverges from the germline segment, which might be a read error.

Study-wide points: Higher TCR clonality did not directly relate to longer survival.

Source: blood, taken before dendritic cell vaccination. The chain has TRBV12-5 and TRBJ1-1, with D maybe TRBD1 (5 bases). The source of this sequence is a human donor with glioblastoma. Written as DNA, the CDR3 is TGTGCTAGTGGACTGGGGACTTCTACAACTGGAGCTTTCTTT. It codes for CASGLGTSTTGAFF. The complete variable domain, with remaining parts taken from reference TRBV12-5 and TRBJ1-1, reads DARVTQTPRHKVTEMGQEVTMRCQPILGHNTVFWYRQTMMQGLELLAYFRNRAPLDDSGMPKDRFSAEMPDATLATLKIQPSEPRDSAVYFCASGLGTSTTGAFFGQGTRLTVV.